Below, 32 T cell receptor beta chains from the same sample are listed, as sequenced in a study of cytomegalovirus exposure and HLA in healthy donors. The PCR ran on 60 Vbeta and 13 Jbeta primers. Only in-frame clones appear in the TCRdb table, and some are missing; sequencing was by immunoSEQ multiplex PCR. This table has 140,000 to 150,000 clones, around 67% appearing once. Sequencing was performed on PBMCs. The receptor source for this set is a woman under 30 in good health and CMV-seronegative.

The chain links TRBV6-5 to TRBJ2-1, with 9 bases matching TRBD2. Germline CDR1 MNHEY, CDR2 SVGAGI. Germline trimming cut 4 bases from V and 0 bases from J; bases unmatched to any gene: 1. There are 15 residues in the CDR3. DNA of the CDR3: TGTGCCAGCAGTTTACTAGCGGGCTCCTACAATGAGCAGTTCTTC. Its protein is CASSLLAGSYNEQFF.

The chain is built from TRBV7-2 and TRBJ1-1, with D possibly being TRBD1 (5 bases). CDR1 and CDR2 (germline): SGHTA, FQGNSA. V was cut by 3 bases and J by 7 bases, with 9 bases left in between. CDR3 length equals 12 residues. The DNA for the CDR3 is TGTGCCAGCAGCTTCCTAAGGGGTGAAGCTTTCTTT. This sequence encodes CASSFLRGEAFF.

V is TRBV6-6 and J is TRBJ1-1; D might be TRBD1 (6 bases). This CDR3 comprises 16 residues. Germline assignment: CDR1 MNHNY and CDR2 SVGAGI (reference sequence). The ends were cut back, 2 bases at V and 4 bases at J, with 17 bases in the middle. As DNA, the CDR3 is TGTGCCAGCAGTTACGGGGGGGGCGCTTACCCCACTGAAGCTTTCTTT. Protein product: CASSYGGGAYPTEAFF.

This sequence joins TRBV5-1 and TRBJ2-1, with 9 nucleotides matching TRBD2. The V gene's germline CDR1 is SGHRS and CDR2 YFSETQ. With V trimmed by 3 bases and J by 7 bases, 11 bases remained unmatched. CDR3 length equals 16 residues. The CDR3 protein is CASSSQASGKGNEQFF. In nucleotides, the CDR3 is TGCGCCAGCAGCTCGCAAGCTAGCGGGAAGGGGAATGAGCAGTTCTTC.

The rearrangement uses TRBV11-3 and TRBJ2-2, with TRBD2 matching over 8 bases. This CDR3 comprises 15 residues. Germline lookup yields CDR1 SGHNT and CDR2 YENEEA. The trim removed 4 bases at V and 0 bases at J, leaving 1 base unmatched. The CDR3 region has the DNA TGTGCCAGCAGCTATAGCGGGACGAACACCGGGGAGCTGTTTTTT. Protein sequence: CASSYSGTNTGELFF.

The chain uses TRBV5-1 and TRBJ2-1; 7 bases are a match to TRBD1. Germline CDR1 SGHRS, CDR2 YFSETQ. This CDR3 has 15 residues. Trimming took 4 bases from V and 6 from J; bases not matched to a gene: 10. CDR3 sequence (DNA): TGCGCCAGCAGCCTCTCGGGACAGAGGGTCAATGAGCAGTTCTTC. Its translation: CASSLSGQRVNEQFF.

Only a few counts were recorded for this clone. DNA for the CDR3: TGTGCCAGCAGCTCGAAATACGTGGGACTAAACACCGGGGAGCTGTTTTTT. Protein: CASSSKYVGLNTGELFF. This chain joins TRBV7-9 and TRBJ2-2, with TRBD2 identical over 7 bases. From germline, CDR1 is SEHNR and CDR2 FQNEAQ (reference sequence). Trimming removed 4 bases from V and 2 bases from J; junction bases left unmatched: 10. This CDR3 is built from 17 residues. The complete variable domain, with remaining parts taken from reference TRBV7-9 and TRBJ2-2, reads DTGVSQNPRHKITKRGQNVTFRCDPISEHNRLYWYRQTLGQGPEFLTYFQNEAQLEKSRLLSDRFSAERPKGSFSTLEIQRTEQGDSAMYLCASSSKYVGLNTGELFFGEGSRLTVL.

The table lists this clone with a count of one. The CDR3 DNA follows: TGTGCCAGCAGCGTAGCCCCAGGCCCCAATCAGCCCCAGCATTTT. It is translated as CASSVAPGPNQPQHF. The chain is built from TRBV9 and TRBJ1-5; no reliable D call. V gave up 0 bases and J gave up 3 bases, with 10 bases separating them. This CDR3 has 15 amino acids. The germline gives CDR1 SGDLS, CDR2 YYNGEE. Based on the CDR3 plus reference TRBV9 and TRBJ1-5, the full variable domain is DSGVTQTPKHLITATGQRVTLRCSPRSGDLSVYWYQQSLDQGLQFLIQYYNGEERAKGNILERFSAQQFPDLHSELNLSSLELGDSALYFCASSVAPGPNQPQHFGDGTRLSIL.

This clone was counted once. The chain combines TRBV7-9 with TRBJ2-7, with TRBD2 matching over 10 bases. The CDR3 covers 15 residues. Germline-derived CDR1 and CDR2 are SEHNR and FQNEAQ (reference sequence). The junction had 5 bases not matched to a gene; V was cut back by 3 bases and J by 3 bases. CDR3 bases: TGTGCCAGCAGCTTTGGGACTAGCGCCAACTACGAGCAGTACGTC. Protein sequence: CASSFGTSANYEQYV.

The rearrangement links TRBV7-9 to TRBJ1-1; D unresolved. The germline V gene encodes CDR1 SEHNR and CDR2 FQNEAQ (reference sequence). V gave up 3 bases and J gave up 5 bases, with 13 bases separating them. The CDR3 is 14 residues long. The CDR3 loop reads CASSFMGAQTEAFF. The CDR3 DNA follows: TGTGCCAGCAGCTTTATGGGAGCGCAGACTGAAGCTTTCTTT.

V gene TRBV25-1 combines with J gene TRBJ1-5, with 7 nucleotides matching TRBD1. The CDR3 spans 14 residues. The trim removed 5 bases at V and 6 bases at J, leaving 7 bases unmatched. Germline lookup yields CDR1 MGHDK and CDR2 SYGVNS. CDR3 sequence (DNA): TGTGCCAGCAGTCTACAGGGGAGTGCTCAGCCCCAGCATTTT. Amino acid sequence: CASSLQGSAQPQHF.

The V gene is TRBV29-1, the J gene TRBJ1-1; perhaps TRBD1 as D (6 bases). This CDR3 has 13 residues. The V gene's germline CDR1 is SQVTM and CDR2 ANQGSEA. With 3 bases removed from V and 4 bases from J, the gap between germline ends came to 12 bases. DNA for the CDR3: TGCAGCGTTGAGAGCAGGGGTTCCACTGAAGCTTTCTTT. It translates to CSVESRGSTEAFF.

This chain links TRBV2 with TRBJ1-2; D is unclear. CDR3 length: 15 amino acids. Trimming removed 1 base from V and 0 bases from J, with 9 bases in between. Germline CDR1 reads SNHLY; CDR2 reads FYNNEI. For the CDR3, the DNA is TGTGCCAGCAGTGAAGAGGTGGGAGCTAACTATGGCTACACCTTC. Translating it yields CASSEEVGANYGYTF. Combining the CDR3 with reference TRBV2 and TRBJ1-2 gives the whole variable domain EPEVTQTPSHQVTQMGQEVILRCVPISNHLYFYWYRQILGQKVEFLVSFYNNEISEKSEIFDDQFSVERPDGSNFTLKIRSTKLEDSAMYFCASSEEVGANYGYTFGSGTRLTVV.

CDR3: CASSPNAGDTQYF. CDR3 DNA sequence: TGTGCCAGCAGCCCCAATGCGGGAGATACGCAGTATTTT. The gene calls are TRBV6-6 and TRBJ2-3; TRBD2 is a possible D gene (5 bases). V was pared by 6 bases and J by 5 bases, with 12 bases between. The germline gives CDR1 MNHNY, CDR2 SVGAGI (reference sequence). There are 13 residues in the CDR3.

The J gene is TRBJ1-4, the V gene TRBV18, with D possibly being TRBD1 (6 bases). The CDR3 is 16 amino acids. The germline CDR1 and CDR2 sequences are KGHSH and LQKENI. Deletions cut 3 bases from V and 0 bases from J, with 11 bases between. This chain's CDR3 is CASSPDRTTTNEKLFF. In DNA form, the CDR3 reads TGTGCCAGCTCACCGGACAGAACTACAACTAATGAAAAACTGTTTTTT.

As concerns this clone: Other DNA sequences in the same sample also yield this CDR3. J is TRBJ2-6 and V is TRBV6-4; D not certain. The V and J ends lost 6 bases and 0 bases respectively, with 12 bases between them. Germline-derived CDR1 and CDR2 are MRHNA and SNTAGT. The CDR3 spans 16 residues. The CDR3 protein is CASSYTDNSGANVLTF. CDR3 bases: TGTGCCAGCAGCTACACAGACAACTCTGGGGCCAACGTCCTGACTTTC.

In this sample, this clone turned up a few times. The rearrangement uses TRBV6-1 and TRBJ2-1; D possibly corresponds to TRBD1 (6 bases). CDR3 length equals 16 residues. Trimming removed 3 bases from V and 2 bases from J, with 14 bases in between. Germline V lookup: CDR1 MNHNS, CDR2 SASEGT. The CDR3 region is CASSESRGTPYNEQFF. The DNA for the CDR3 is TGTGCCAGCAGTGAGAGCAGGGGAACCCCCTACAATGAGCAGTTCTTC.

The chain carries TRBV7-2 and TRBJ2-2, with 7 bases fitting TRBD1. From germline, CDR1 is SGHTA and CDR2 FQGNSA. The CDR3 length is 16 residues. With V trimmed by 5 bases and J by 4 bases, 10 bases remained unmatched. CDR3 region: CASSPLRGQFTGELFF. Here the CDR3 DNA reads TGTGCCAGCAGCCCCCTCCGGGGACAGTTCACCGGGGAGCTGTTTTTT.

This sequence joins TRBV28 and TRBJ2-5; D may be TRBD1 (6 bases). The length of the CDR3 is 14 residues. In germline, CDR1 is MDHEN, CDR2 SYDVKM. The V end was cut by 5 bases, the J end by 2 bases, with 12 bases between. CDR3 DNA: TGTGCCAGCAGTCCCGGACAGCAACAAGAGACCCAGTACTTC. Its protein product is CASSPGQQQETQYF.

V usage is TRBV7-9 and J usage is TRBJ1-2; D not certain. This CDR3 has 13 residues. The germline CDR1 and CDR2 sequences are SEHNR and FQNEAQ (reference sequence). The ends were cut back, 5 bases at V and 7 bases at J, with 14 bases in the middle. CDR3 in amino acids: CASSPGMIGGYTF. The CDR3 DNA reads TGTGCCAGCAGCCCGGGGATGATCGGTGGCTACACCTTC.

This clone has only a few counts. The chain is built from TRBV2 and TRBJ1-1; D is perhaps TRBD1 (5 bases). The CDR3 covers 13 residues. Trimming stripped 7 bases from V and 2 bases from J, with 11 bases between. Looked up from germline, CDR1 is SNHLY and CDR2 is FYNNEI. The CDR3 sequence is CASMEQVNTEAFF. The CDR3 DNA sequence: TGTGCCAGCATGGAACAGGTTAACACTGAAGCTTTCTTT. Combining the CDR3 with reference TRBV2 and TRBJ1-1 gives the whole variable domain EPEVTQTPSHQVTQMGQEVILRCVPISNHLYFYWYRQILGQKVEFLVSFYNNEISEKSEIFDDQFSVERPDGSNFTLKIRSTKLEDSAMYFCASMEQVNTEAFFGQGTRLTVV.

This chain links TRBV2 with TRBJ2-1; 8 bases align to TRBD1. After removal of 4 bases from V and 5 bases from J, the junction contained 7 bases not matched to a gene. The CDR3 length is 15 residues. Per the germline V gene, CDR1 is SNHLY and CDR2 is FYNNEI. The CDR3 region has the DNA TGTGCCAGCAGTGGCCAGGGGGCCGACGACAATGAGCAGTTCTTC. Translated, it gives CASSGQGADDNEQFF.

This clone was counted between two and nine times. The chain joins TRBV5-1 to TRBJ2-7; 7 bases match TRBD1. The CDR3 extends over 16 amino acids. J lost 4 bases, V lost 0 bases, and 10 bases had no gene match. CDR1 and CDR2 (germline): SGHRS, YFSETQ. The CDR3 DNA reads as TGCGCCAGCAGCTTGGACCGGGACAGCGGTGAATACGAGCAGTACGTC. Amino acid sequence: CASSLDRDSGEYEQYV.

A few counts support this clone. The V and J genes are TRBV18 and TRBJ1-1; D not certain. Germline lookup yields CDR1 KGHSH and CDR2 LQKENI. The CDR3 is 13 residues long. Trimming shortened V by 3 bases and J by 1 base, and 6 bases separated the two germline ends. This CDR3 is CASSPNRNTEAFF. CDR3 nucleotides: TGTGCCAGCTCACCGAACAGGAACACTGAAGCTTTCTTT.

In DNA form, the CDR3 reads TGTGCCAGCAGTTTAATGCCGGGGAGCACAGATACGCAGTATTTT. Its translation: CASSLMPGSTDTQYF. The chain is built from TRBV6-5 and TRBJ2-3, with D perhaps matching TRBD2 (5 bases). Germline CDR1 and CDR2: MNHEY and SVGAGI. CDR3 length equals 15 residues. The germline V and J ends were trimmed by 4 bases and 0 bases, with 11 bases remaining between them.

The rearrangement links TRBV5-1 to TRBJ2-7; perhaps TRBD1 as D (6 bases). CDR1 is SGHRS, CDR2 YFSETQ, per germline. The CDR3 runs to 14 residues. V shed 4 bases and J shed 1 base, with 12 bases lying between them. The CDR3 nucleotides are TGCGCCAGCAGCAAGACAGGAATTTCCTACGAGCAGTACTTC. Encoded protein: CASSKTGISYEQYF. The full variable domain, in which reference TRBV5-1 and TRBJ2-7 provide the parts outside the CDR3, is KAGVTQTPRYLIKTRGQQVTLSCSPISGHRSVSWYQQTPGQGLQFLFEYFSETQRNKGNFPGRFSGRQFSNSRSEMNVSTLELGDSALYLCASSKTGISYEQYFGPGTRLTVT.

The J gene is TRBJ2-1, the V gene TRBV27; 7 positions agree with TRBD2. This CDR3 has 16 residues. Germline V gene data show CDR1 as MNHEY and CDR2 as SMNVEV (reference sequence). Trimming took 3 bases from V and 0 from J; bases not matched to a gene: 5. The CDR3 spells CASSFWGGLSYNEQFF. The CDR3 region has the DNA TGTGCCAGCAGTTTCTGGGGGGGACTCTCCTACAATGAGCAGTTCTTC.

This clone was observed a handful of times. The chain carries TRBV11-2 and TRBJ2-3; a weak D match, TRBD2 (5 bases). Trimming removed 6 bases at V and 4 bases at J, with 11 bases between. This CDR3 is built from 13 residues. The germline gives CDR1 SGHAT, CDR2 FQNNGV. CDR3 sequence reads: CASRKNGADTQYF. The CDR3 nucleotides are TGTGCCAGCAGGAAGAACGGGGCAGATACGCAGTATTTT. The whole variable domain, remainder taken from reference TRBV11-2 and TRBJ2-3, is EAGVAQSPRYKIIEKRQSVAFWCNPISGHATLYWYQQILGQGPKLLIQFQNNGVVDDSQLPKDRFSAERLKGVDSTLKIQPAKLEDSAVYLCASRKNGADTQYFGPGTRLTVL.

Comment on this clone: An end of the junction differs from the germline gene, which may be a read error. V gene TRBV6-5 combines with J gene TRBJ2-7, with 7 bases aligning to TRBD2. The germline V gene has CDR1 MNHEY and CDR2 SVGAGI. This CDR3 region has 16 residues. The CDR3 DNA sequence: TGTACCAGCAGTTACTCTGGGGGGGAAATTCGGTACGAGCAGTACTTC. Protein sequence: CTSSYSGGEIRYEQYF.

This chain joins TRBV19 and TRBJ1-3, with 9 bases matching TRBD1. The CDR3 runs 16 residues. CDR1 and CDR2 from the germline V gene are LNHDA and SQIVND (reference sequence). The junction had 6 bases not matched to a gene; V was cut back by 5 bases and J by 1 base. CDR3: CASSGGTGQSGNTIYF. CDR3 coding DNA: TGTGCCAGTAGTGGCGGGACAGGGCAGTCTGGAAACACCATATATTTT. The full variable domain, with the rest looked up from reference TRBV19 and TRBJ1-3, is DGGITQSPKYLFRKEGQNVTLSCEQNLNHDAMYWYRQDPGQGLRLIYYSQIVNDFQKGDIAEGYSVSREKKESFPLTVTSAQKNPTAFYLCASSGGTGQSGNTIYFGEGSWLTVV.

The rearrangement joins TRBV7-2 to TRBJ1-2; 8 bases are a match to TRBD1. Germline V gives CDR1 SGHTA, CDR2 FQGNSA. The V gene end was trimmed by 5 bases and the J gene end by 4 bases; junction bases not matched to a gene: 9. CDR3 length: 15 amino acids. The CDR3 coding sequence is TGTGCCAGCAGCCCGCGACAGGGGATAAGCTATGGCTACACCTTC. It is translated as CASSPRQGISYGYTF. The variable domain in full, with the rest retrieved from reference TRBV7-2 and TRBJ1-2, is GAGVSQSPSNKVTEKGKDVELRCDPISGHTALYWYRQSLGQGLEFLIYFQGNSAPDKSGLPSDRFSAERTGGSVSTLTIQRTQQEDSAVYLCASSPRQGISYGYTFGSGTRLTVV.

Only one count was recorded for this clone. This chain links TRBV19 with TRBJ2-2, with 16 bases aligning to TRBD2. With 8 bases clipped from V and 6 bases from J, the junction kept 0 bases outside the gene matches. Germline loops: CDR1 LNHDA, CDR2 SQIVND (reference sequence). The length of the CDR3 is 14 residues. The CDR3 DNA follows: TGTGCCAGTGGGACTAGCGGGAGGGCCGGGGAGCTGTTTTTT. Protein sequence: CASGTSGRAGELFF.